This T cell receptor (beta chain) was sequenced in a study of follicular helper T cells after annual influenza vaccination. A single count supports this clone. TCRdb's table, derived via immunoSEQ multiplex PCR, lists solely in-frame clones and lacks some. The table includes nearly 7,000 clones, about four fifths detected once. Documented time point: 2015-2016 season, 7 days after influenza vaccination. Vaccine contraindications, substance abuse, HIV/AIDS, active malignancy and active illness excluded donors. The CDR3 is made up of 15 amino acids. Germline V CDR1 and CDR2: MDHEN, SYDVKM. Trimming removed 6 bases from V and 1 base from J; junction bases left unmatched: 7.

This specimen was CXCR5- memory CD4+ T cells sorted from blood, taken 7 days after influenza vaccination. The chain joins TRBV28 to TRBJ2-3; 7 nucleotides line up with TRBD1. The clonotype comes from an adult who received the influenza vaccine. The CDR3 here is CASSLGGFGTDTQYF. In DNA form, the CDR3 reads TGTGCCAGCAGCCTAGGGGGCTTCGGCACAGATACGCAGTATTTT.